A selection of T cell receptor beta chains follows, all from one sample in a study of shared clonotypes between healthy human individuals. Assay: immunoSEQ multiplex PCR; the TCRdb copy retains only in-frame clones and omits some. Of roughly 1 million clones listed, approximately 68% are singletons. The sample taken for sequencing was memory CD4+ T cells sorted from blood. Source of these receptors: a man in his late teens or twenties in good health. CDR3s include the opening cysteine and the closing phenylalanine or tryptophan. D genes are given only for firm matches. Size values are once, few and many counts, or a class for expanded clones, and some rows have none.

clone_size: few
j_call: TRBJ1-1
d_call: -
v_call: TRBV6-5
cdr3_nt: TGTGCCAGCAGTTACTCCCAAAGCCACACGTACAAAGCTTTCTTT
cdr3_aa: CASSYSQSHTYKAFF

clone_size: -
j_call: TRBJ2-1
d_call: -
v_call: TRBV7-8
cdr3_nt: TGTGCCAGCAGCTTATCTGAGGGGAACTACAATGAGCAGTTCTTC
cdr3_aa: CASSLSEGNYNEQFF

clone_size: -
j_call: TRBJ2-1
d_call: TRBD2
v_call: TRBV2
cdr3_nt: TGTGCCAGCAGTGAAGAGGCGGGGGACTACAATGAGCAGTTCTTC
cdr3_aa: CASSEEAGDYNEQFF

clone_size: -
j_call: TRBJ1-4
d_call: -
v_call: TRBV4-2
cdr3_nt: TGTGCCAGCAGCCAAGATCGGCAGGGAGAAAAACTGTTTTTT
cdr3_aa: CASSQDRQGEKLFF

clone_size: -
j_call: TRBJ1-1
d_call: -
v_call: TRBV18
cdr3_nt: TGTGCCAGCTCATTCAGGGAGACTGAAGCTTTCTTT
cdr3_aa: CASSFRETEAFF

clone_size: many
j_call: TRBJ2-7
d_call: -
v_call: TRBV7-2
cdr3_nt: TGTGCCAGCAGCTTAGTGGCAGGATCAAATAACTCCTACGAGCAGTACTTC
cdr3_aa: CASSLVAGSNNSYEQYF

clone_size: -
j_call: TRBJ2-1
d_call: -
v_call: TRBV2
cdr3_nt: TGTGCCAGCAGTGAAGACGGTTTTGGGGGCGCCTGGGGTAGCTCCTACAATGAGCAGTTCTTC
cdr3_aa: CASSEDGFGGAWGSSYNEQFF

clone_size: -
j_call: TRBJ2-3
d_call: -
v_call: TRBV9
cdr3_nt: TGTGCCAGCAGCGTAGTTGGCGGGGTTGGAGATACGCAGTATTTT
cdr3_aa: CASSVVGGVGDTQYF

clone_size: -
j_call: TRBJ2-7
d_call: TRBD2
v_call: TRBV28
cdr3_nt: TGTGCCAGCAGACCTCCCCCCGGGGGGGGAACCTACGAGCAGTACTTC
cdr3_aa: CASRPPPGGGTYEQYF

clone_size: -
j_call: TRBJ2-6
d_call: TRBD1
v_call: TRBV6-1
cdr3_nt: TGTGCCAGCAGTGGGGAGACAGGGGCCTCTGGGGCCAACGTCCTGACTTTC
cdr3_aa: CASSGETGASGANVLTF

clone_size: -
j_call: TRBJ1-1
d_call: -
v_call: TRBV30
cdr3_nt: TGTGCCTGGAGTAAAGGGGCTGCTGAAGCTTTCTTT
cdr3_aa: CAWSKGAAEAFF

clone_size: -
j_call: TRBJ2-5
d_call: -
v_call: TRBV30
cdr3_nt: TGTGCCTGGAGCGGGGGTGCTCAAGAGACCCAGTACTTC
cdr3_aa: CAWSGGAQETQYF

clone_size: once
j_call: TRBJ2-7
d_call: TRBD1
v_call: TRBV5-6
cdr3_nt: TGTGCCAGCAGCCCAGGACAGGGGGCCTCCTACGAGCAGTACTTC
cdr3_aa: CASSPGQGASYEQYF

clone_size: -
j_call: TRBJ2-7
d_call: -
v_call: TRBV7-9
cdr3_nt: TGTGCCAGCAGCCTGATCGACTACGAGCAGTACTTC
cdr3_aa: CASSLIDYEQYF

clone_size: -
j_call: TRBJ1-2
d_call: TRBD1
v_call: TRBV28
cdr3_nt: TGTGCCAGCAGCCGAACAGGGGGCCTTGGCTACACCTTC
cdr3_aa: CASSRTGGLGYTF

clone_size: -
j_call: TRBJ2-7
d_call: -
v_call: TRBV10-2
cdr3_nt: TGCGCCAGCAGTGAGATCGAGGTTAGTCGCTACGAGCAGTACTTC
cdr3_aa: CASSEIEVSRYEQYF

clone_size: -
j_call: TRBJ1-1
d_call: -
v_call: TRBV9
cdr3_nt: TGTGCCAGCAGCGAAACAGGCATGAACACTGAAGCTTTCTTT
cdr3_aa: CASSETGMNTEAFF

clone_size: -
j_call: TRBJ2-7
d_call: -
v_call: TRBV28
cdr3_nt: TGTGCCAGCAGTCGGACGGATACCTACGAGCAGTACTTC
cdr3_aa: CASSRTDTYEQYF

clone_size: once
j_call: TRBJ2-7
d_call: -
v_call: TRBV6-1
cdr3_nt: TGTGCCAGTAGGATCGGGGGAGAGCAGTACTTC
cdr3_aa: CASRIGGEQYF

clone_size: -
j_call: TRBJ2-7
d_call: -
v_call: TRBV27
cdr3_nt: TGTGCCAGCAGTTTATGGGGCAGGGCCCCCCACGAGCAGTACTTC
cdr3_aa: CASSLWGRAPHEQYF

clone_size: -
j_call: TRBJ1-1
d_call: -
v_call: TRBV19
cdr3_nt: TGTGCCAGTATGATAGGGAAGAACACTGAAGCTTTCTTT
cdr3_aa: CASMIGKNTEAFF

clone_size: once
j_call: TRBJ2-1
d_call: -
v_call: TRBV7-3
cdr3_nt: TGTGCCAGCAGCCCCCGGACCGCCAGCTACAATGAGCAGTTCTTC
cdr3_aa: CASSPRTASYNEQFF

clone_size: -
j_call: TRBJ2-7
d_call: -
v_call: TRBV7-9
cdr3_nt: TGTGCCAGCCAGGACATTGGTTCTGTGGAGCAGTACTTC
cdr3_aa: CASQDIGSVEQYF

clone_size: -
j_call: TRBJ1-2
d_call: -
v_call: TRBV5-1
cdr3_nt: TGCGCCAGCAGCCTGGAGGGGTGGCACTATGGCTACACCTTC
cdr3_aa: CASSLEGWHYGYTF

clone_size: -
j_call: TRBJ1-5
d_call: -
v_call: TRBV2
cdr3_nt: TGTGCCAGCAGTCCTCTCTTAAATCAGCCCCAGCATTTT
cdr3_aa: CASSPLLNQPQHF

clone_size: -
j_call: TRBJ2-4
d_call: -
v_call: TRBV11-2
cdr3_nt: TGTGCCAGCAGCTTGCAGGCCAAAAACATTCAGTACTTC
cdr3_aa: CASSLQAKNIQYF

clone_size: -
j_call: TRBJ2-3
d_call: TRBD2
v_call: TRBV10-3
cdr3_nt: TGTGCCATCAGTGACGGCACTAGCGGGGGTTATACGCAGTATTTT
cdr3_aa: CAISDGTSGGYTQYF

clone_size: -
j_call: TRBJ1-2
d_call: TRBD1
v_call: TRBV6-1
cdr3_nt: TGTGCCAGCAGTCGACCCGGGACAGGGAACTATGGCTACACCTTC
cdr3_aa: CASSRPGTGNYGYTF

clone_size: -
j_call: TRBJ2-1
d_call: TRBD1
v_call: TRBV25-1
cdr3_nt: TGTGCCAGCTCAAAGCGGGGGACAGGGGAGTTTGAGCAGTTCTTC
cdr3_aa: CASSKRGTGEFEQFF

clone_size: -
j_call: TRBJ1-2
d_call: -
v_call: TRBV30
cdr3_nt: TGTGCCTGGAGTGTGCGAAGGGGCGAAGGGGGCTACACCTTC
cdr3_aa: CAWSVRRGEGGYTF

clone_size: -
j_call: TRBJ2-5
d_call: -
v_call: TRBV9
cdr3_nt: TGTGCCAGCAGCCCCACGGCGGGGCCCTCGGTAACTCAGTACTTC
cdr3_aa: CASSPTAGPSVTQYF

clone_size: few
j_call: TRBJ1-1
d_call: -
v_call: TRBV29-1
cdr3_nt: TGCAGCGTTGAAAGACAGCTGAACACTGAAGCTTTCTTT
cdr3_aa: CSVERQLNTEAFF

clone_size: -
j_call: TRBJ2-1
d_call: TRBD2
v_call: TRBV10-3
cdr3_nt: TGTGCCATCAGTGAGTCGACACTAGCGGCAGTCTACAATGAGCAGTTCTTC
cdr3_aa: CAISESTLAAVYNEQFF

clone_size: -
j_call: TRBJ1-1
d_call: -
v_call: TRBV5-1
cdr3_nt: TGCGCCAGCAGCTTAATATCCGGGACTGAAGCTTTCTTT
cdr3_aa: CASSLISGTEAFF

clone_size: -
j_call: TRBJ2-3
d_call: TRBD2
v_call: TRBV27
cdr3_nt: TGTGCCAGCAGTTTATCACTAGCGGGCACAGATACGCAGTATTTT
cdr3_aa: CASSLSLAGTDTQYF

clone_size: -
j_call: TRBJ2-1
d_call: -
v_call: TRBV6-5
cdr3_nt: TGTGCCAGCACCCGCCCCTTTGGAGGTGAGCAGTTCTTC
cdr3_aa: CASTRPFGGEQFF

clone_size: -
j_call: TRBJ1-5
d_call: -
v_call: TRBV7-9
cdr3_nt: TGTGCCAGCAGCTTAAACAGCAATCAGCCCCAGCATTTT
cdr3_aa: CASSLNSNQPQHF

clone_size: -
j_call: TRBJ1-5
d_call: TRBD1
v_call: TRBV5-6
cdr3_nt: TGTGCCAGCAGCAATGACAGGGGAGGCCAGCCCCAGCATTTT
cdr3_aa: CASSNDRGGQPQHF

clone_size: -
j_call: TRBJ1-3
d_call: -
v_call: TRBV18
cdr3_nt: TGTGCCAGCTCATCAGGAGGGACCTCTGGAAACACCATATATTTT
cdr3_aa: CASSSGGTSGNTIYF

clone_size: -
j_call: TRBJ2-3
d_call: -
v_call: TRBV5-1
cdr3_nt: TGCGCCAGCAGCTCGGTACAGGGCACAGATACGCAGTATTTT
cdr3_aa: CASSSVQGTDTQYF

clone_size: -
j_call: TRBJ2-3
d_call: TRBD2
v_call: TRBV5-1
cdr3_nt: TGCGCCAGCAGCTTGCCTAGCGGAAGCACAGATACGCAGTATTTT
cdr3_aa: CASSLPSGSTDTQYF

clone_size: -
j_call: TRBJ2-1
d_call: TRBD1
v_call: TRBV5-6
cdr3_nt: TGTGCCAGCAGCCCCCGGACAGGGTCTGGCAATGAGCAGTTCTTC
cdr3_aa: CASSPRTGSGNEQFF

clone_size: -
j_call: TRBJ1-1
d_call: -
v_call: TRBV4-1
cdr3_nt: TGCGCCAGCAGCCAGGTTGGTGGGATCAACACTGAAGCTTTCTTT
cdr3_aa: CASSQVGGINTEAFF

clone_size: -
j_call: TRBJ2-2
d_call: -
v_call: TRBV29-1
cdr3_nt: TGCAGCGTTCAGGACACCGGGGAGCTGTTTTTT
cdr3_aa: CSVQDTGELFF

clone_size: many
j_call: TRBJ2-7
d_call: TRBD1
v_call: TRBV7-2
cdr3_nt: TGTGCCAGCAGCCGGACAGGAAGCTCCTACGAGCAGTACTTC
cdr3_aa: CASSRTGSSYEQYF